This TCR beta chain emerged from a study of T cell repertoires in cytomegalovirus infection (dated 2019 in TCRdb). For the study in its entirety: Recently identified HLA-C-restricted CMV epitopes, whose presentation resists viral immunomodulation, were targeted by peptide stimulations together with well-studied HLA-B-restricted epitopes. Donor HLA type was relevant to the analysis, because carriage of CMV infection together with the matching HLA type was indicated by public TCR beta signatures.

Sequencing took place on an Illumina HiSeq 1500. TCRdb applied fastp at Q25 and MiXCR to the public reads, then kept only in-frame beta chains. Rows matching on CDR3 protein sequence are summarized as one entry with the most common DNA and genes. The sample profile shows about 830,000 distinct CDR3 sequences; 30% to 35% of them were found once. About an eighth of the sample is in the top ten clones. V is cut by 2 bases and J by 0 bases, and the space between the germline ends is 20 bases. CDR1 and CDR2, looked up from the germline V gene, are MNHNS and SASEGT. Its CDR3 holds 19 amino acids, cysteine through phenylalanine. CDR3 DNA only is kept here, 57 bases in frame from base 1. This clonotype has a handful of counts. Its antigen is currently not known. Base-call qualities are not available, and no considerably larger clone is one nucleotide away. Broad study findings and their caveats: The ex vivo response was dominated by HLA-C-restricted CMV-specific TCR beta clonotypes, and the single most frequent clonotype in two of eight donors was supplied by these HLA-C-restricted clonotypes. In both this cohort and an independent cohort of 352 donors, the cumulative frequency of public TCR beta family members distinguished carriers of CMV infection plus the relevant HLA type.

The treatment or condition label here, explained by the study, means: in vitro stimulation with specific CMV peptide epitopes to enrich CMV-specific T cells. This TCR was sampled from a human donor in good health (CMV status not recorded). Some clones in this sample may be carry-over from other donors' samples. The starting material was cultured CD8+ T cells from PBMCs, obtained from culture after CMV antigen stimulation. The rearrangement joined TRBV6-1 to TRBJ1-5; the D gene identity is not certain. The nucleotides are TGTGCCAGCAGTGAAAGCCCAGGTGGGTGGAAACCTAGCAATCAGCCCCAGCATTTT. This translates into CASSESPGGWKPSNQPQHF.